Listed below are T cell receptor beta chains from one sample, sequenced in a study of control samples from healthy donors and cancer patients. Sequencing was performed with immunoSEQ multiplex PCR; in TCRdb, only in-frame clones are kept and a portion is missing. The sample records approximately 100,000 clones, around 85% being singletons. Sequenced input: blood. The receptors shown here come from a woman in her forties in good health. CDR3s include the opening cysteine and the closing phenylalanine or tryptophan. The D gene is left open where the match is weak. Size tells how often a clone was seen (once, few, many) or the class of an expanded clone, and some rows leave it out.

CDR3 DNA | CDR3 protein | clone size | J gene | V gene | D gene
TGTGCCAGCAGCTTAGGGCTAGCGGGGGGGATGAATGAGCAGTTCTTC | CASSLGLAGGMNEQFF | NA | TRBJ2-1 | TRBV11-3 | TRBD2
TGTGCCAGCAGCGTAGGAGGATACATGAACACTGAAGCTTTCTTT | CASSVGGYMNTEAFF | NA | TRBJ1-1 | TRBV9 | NA
TGTGCCAGCAGCTTACGGGGGGTTCAAGTCACCGGGGAGCTGTTTTTT | CASSLRGVQVTGELFF | NA | TRBJ2-2 | TRBV9 | TRBD2
TGCGCCAGCAGCCAAGGGGGGGGGCATGGAGAAAAACTGTTTTTT | CASSQGGGHGEKLFF | NA | TRBJ1-4 | TRBV4-3 | NA
TGCGCCAGCAGCCAAGGAGAGAACACTGAAGCTTTCTTT | CASSQGENTEAFF | NA | TRBJ1-1 | TRBV4-3 | NA
TGTGCCAGCAGCTTGGATCCGCCGGGGGCCAGGGATGAGCAGTTCTTC | CASSLDPPGARDEQFF | NA | TRBJ2-1 | TRBV5-6 | NA
TGTGCCAGCAGTTTGTATGATAATGAAAAACTGTTTTTT | CASSLYDNEKLFF | NA | TRBJ1-4 | TRBV12-3/TRBV12-4 | NA
TGTGCCAGCCGAGAGACAGGTAGCTATGGCTACACCTTC | CASRETGSYGYTF | once | TRBJ1-2 | TRBV27 | NA
TGTGCCAGTAGTCGGTTGGGATGGACTAGCGGGCGCCCCAACTACAATGAGCAGTTCTTC | CASSRLGWTSGRPNYNEQFF | NA | TRBJ2-1 | TRBV19 | TRBD2
TGTGCCAGCAGCCCCCAGGGGACAAGCCTTAGGTGGGCCAACGTCCTGACTTTC | CASSPQGTSLRWANVLTF | NA | TRBJ2-6 | TRBV6-2/TRBV6-3 | NA
TGTGCCACCAGCAGAGCGCCGGTTGCGGGGTCCAATGAGCAGTTCTTC | CATSRAPVAGSNEQFF | NA | TRBJ2-1 | TRBV15 | NA
TGTGCCAGCAGAGAACCCGGGACAGCTTTCTTT | CASREPGTAFF | NA | TRBJ1-1 | TRBV6-4 | NA
TGTGCCAGTAGTCTCACCCCGGTTACTAACTATGGCTACACCTTC | CASSLTPVTNYGYTF | NA | TRBJ1-2 | TRBV19 | NA
TGTGCCAGCAGCGTAGGTGGGACAGGGGGCAATGAGCAGTTCTTC | CASSVGGTGGNEQFF | NA | TRBJ2-1 | TRBV9 | TRBD1
TGTGCCTGGAGTACTCCGGGACTAGCGGTGGAGCAGTACTTC | CAWSTPGLAVEQYF | NA | TRBJ2-7 | TRBV30 | TRBD2
TGTGCCAGTACCGACAGGGGGCTTTTTGGCTACACCTTC | CASTDRGLFGYTF | NA | TRBJ1-2 | TRBV19 | TRBD1
TGTGCCAGCAGCGTAACCCCGGGAACGAACACCGGGGAGCTGTTTTTT | CASSVTPGTNTGELFF | NA | TRBJ2-2 | TRBV9 | NA
TGTGCCACCAGTGACCGAGGACTGCAGGAGGATACGCAGTATTTT | CATSDRGLQEDTQYF | NA | TRBJ2-3 | TRBV24-1 | NA
TGCAGTGCTAGAGTGGACGAAGGGGGCGGCTTT | CSARVDEGGGF | NA | TRBJ1-1 | TRBV20-1 | TRBD1
TGTGCCAGCAGTGAAATGGTAGTCTGGGGCGAGCAGTACTTC | CASSEMVVWGEQYF | NA | TRBJ2-7 | TRBV2 | NA
TGTGCCAGCAGTAAAGGGACAGGGTATCATCAGCCCCAGCATTTT | CASSKGTGYHQPQHF | NA | TRBJ1-5 | TRBV6-2/TRBV6-3 | TRBD1
TGTGCCAGCAGCAAACAGGGCAATCAGCCCCAGCATTTT | CASSKQGNQPQHF | few | TRBJ1-5 | TRBV21-1 | NA
TGTGCCAGTAGGGGACAGCACTCTGGGGCCAACGTCCTGACTTTC | CASRGQHSGANVLTF | NA | TRBJ2-6 | TRBV19 | TRBD1
TGTGCCAGCAATAGCTTCGGCGAGCAGTACTTC | CASNSFGEQYF | NA | TRBJ2-7 | TRBV25-1 | NA
TGTGCCAGCAGCCCAAGACAGGGCAACACTGAAGCTTTCTTT | CASSPRQGNTEAFF | NA | TRBJ1-1 | TRBV7-3 | TRBD1
TGTGCCAGTAGTATAGACCCTACTTTACCAGCTTTCTTT | CASSIDPTLPAFF | once | TRBJ1-1 | TRBV19 | NA
TGCGCCAGCAGCCCACTAGCGGTGAACACCGGGGAGCTGTTTTTT | CASSPLAVNTGELFF | NA | TRBJ2-2 | TRBV5-1 | TRBD2
TGTGCCAGCAGCTTAAGACCGCCGTCCTATGGCTACACCTTC | CASSLRPPSYGYTF | NA | TRBJ1-2 | TRBV5-6 | NA
TGTGCCAGCAGTATCGGGACCGCTAACTATGGCTACACCTTC | CASSIGTANYGYTF | NA | TRBJ1-2 | TRBV6-6 | NA
TGTGCCTGGAGTGGTCAGAGGGGCGCAGATACGCAGTATTTT | CAWSGQRGADTQYF | NA | TRBJ2-3 | TRBV30 | NA